This TCR beta chain derives from a study of T cell responses to AZD1222 COVID-19 vaccine. Study background: Second-dose intervals of approximately 4 or approximately 12 weeks were pooled.

This clone was recorded a few times. Its antigen is as yet unknown. Study results and caveats: In the spike-specific TCR repertoire, nearly half reportedly target unmutated variant regions. Every sample of the repertoires postdated the peak T cell response. At baseline, seropositivity was found in only six or seven AZD1222 recipients.

The repertoire was sequenced with immunoSEQ multiplex PCR; TCRdb's copy has only in-frame clones and lacks some. The profile shows 130,000 or so clones, more than 90% of them singletons. The source of this sequence is an adult in good health. The input for sequencing was peripheral blood, taken on day 0 of AZD1222 vaccination.

CDR3 residues: CASSLFYEQYF. Written as DNA, the CDR3 is TGTGCCAGCAGCTTATTCTACGAGCAGTACTTC. The chain combines TRBV7-2 with TRBJ2-7, with unresolved D. CDR1 is SGHTA and CDR2 is FQGNSA in the germline V gene. Trimming shortened V by 2 bases and J by 3 bases, and 2 bases separated the two germline ends. This CDR3 is 11 amino acids long.